The rows below give T cell receptor beta chains drawn from one sample of a study of T cells after yellow fever vaccination. One entry per CDR3 protein, called by TCRdb with MiXCR from the 5' RACE reads. This sample yields tens of thousands of distinct CDR3 sequences, of which around 7% are seen a single time; around 44% belongs to the top ten. Here the sequenced sample was CD8+ T cells sorted from PBMCs, taken on the day of the first yellow fever vaccination. These receptor sequences come from a young man who received the YFV17D yellow fever vaccine. Each CDR3 is given with its conserved first and last residue. The D gene is left open where the match is weak. Only part of the rows carry a size: once, few, many, or a class if the clone is expanded.

length	J	V	D	size	CDR3	DNA
15	TRBJ2-5	TRBV9	TRBD2	NA	CASSVEGLARETQYF	TGTGCCAGCAGCGTAGAAGGACTAGCTCGAGAGACCCAGTACTTC
15	TRBJ1-6	TRBV6-5	NA	many	CASSVLGALGSPLHF	TGTGCCAGCAGTGTACTTGGGGCTTTAGGCTCACCCCTCCACTTT
14	TRBJ1-1	TRBV14	NA	many	CASSGGGMNTEAFF	TGTGCCAGCAGCGGAGGGGGGATGAACACTGAAGCTTTCTTT
12	TRBJ2-1	TRBV3-1	NA	few	CASSLGSREQFF	TGTGCCAGCAGCCTTGGCAGTCGTGAGCAGTTCTTC
18	TRBJ1-5	TRBV6-2/TRBV6-3	NA	few	CASSPSGTRGDRDQPQHF	TGTGCCAGCAGTCCCTCCGGGACAAGAGGGGATCGGGATCAGCCCCAGCATTTT
15	TRBJ2-1	TRBV7-2	TRBD2	many	CASRVLAGLGDEQFF	TGTGCCAGCAGAGTACTAGCGGGGTTAGGGGATGAGCAGTTCTTC
15	TRBJ1-1	TRBV27	TRBD1	few	CASSLSGGGNTEAFF	TGTGCCAGCAGTTTATCAGGGGGCGGGAACACTGAAGCTTTCTTT
17	TRBJ2-3	TRBV3-1	TRBD1	many	CASSQRRQGAQDWTQYF	TGTGCCAGCAGCCAGAGACGCCAGGGGGCGCAAGATTGGACGCAGTATTTT
14	TRBJ2-2	TRBV5-4	NA	NA	CASSSGVIAGELFF	TGTGCCAGCAGCTCGGGGGTCATCGCCGGGGAGCTGTTTTTT
14	TRBJ2-7	TRBV5-6	NA	many	CASSFGTSSYEQYF	TGTGCCAGCAGCTTTGGGACGAGCTCCTACGAGCAGTACTTC
13	TRBJ2-1	TRBV6-5	TRBD1	many	CASSYRDRGVRFF	TGTGCCAGCAGCTATCGTGACAGGGGGGTTCGGTTCTTC
17	TRBJ2-3	TRBV4-3	TRBD2	few	CASSQDEIAGGRDTQYF	TGCGCCAGCAGCCAAGATGAGATAGCGGGGGGGAGGGATACGCAGTATTTT
15	TRBJ1-2	TRBV4-2	TRBD1	many	CASSDDRDRGPGYTF	TGTGCCAGCAGCGACGACCGGGACAGGGGTCCCGGCTACACCTTC
15	TRBJ2-5	TRBV7-2	NA	many	CASSRIKMGGETQYF	TGTGCCAGCAGCAGGATAAAGATGGGGGGAGAGACCCAGTACTTC
15	TRBJ2-1	TRBV5-1	NA	many	CASSFLFSPYNEQFF	TGCGCCAGCAGCTTTTTGTTTTCACCCTACAATGAGCAGTTCTTC
14	TRBJ2-1	TRBV5-6	NA	NA	CASSPRDLCNEQFF	TGTGCCAGCAGCCCCAGGGACCTCTGCAATGAGCAGTTCTTC
17	TRBJ1-1	TRBV6-5	TRBD1	many	CASSRDRGLLGLTEAFF	TGTGCCAGCAGCCGGGACAGGGGGCTTCTTGGGTTAACTGAAGCTTTCTTT
15	TRBJ2-1	TRBV7-9	TRBD1	few	CASSLVGQGGPEQFF	TGTGCCAGCAGCTTAGTGGGACAGGGGGGCCCAGAGCAGTTCTTC
14	TRBJ2-1	TRBV29-1	NA	many	CSSKGLDSSHEQFF	TGCAGCTCTAAGGGACTCGACTCATCGCATGAGCAGTTCTTC
16	TRBJ2-5	TRBV12-3/TRBV12-4	TRBD1	many	CASSHTGGDSKETQYF	TGTGCCAGCAGCCACACAGGGGGCGATTCCAAAGAGACCCAGTACTTC
15	TRBJ2-3	TRBV7-3	NA	many	CASSRLGGGTDTQYF	TGTGCCAGCAGCCGACTCGGAGGGGGCACAGATACGCAGTATTTT
15	TRBJ2-7	TRBV7-8	TRBD1	NA	CASSLVADRGYEQYF	TGTGCCAGCAGCTTAGTCGCGGACAGGGGCTACGAGCAGTACTTC
13	TRBJ2-1	TRBV6-1	NA	few	CASSEAELNEQFF	TGTGCCAGCAGTGAAGCCGAACTCAATGAGCAGTTCTTC
15	TRBJ2-6	TRBV11-2	NA	NA	CASSLGRAGANVLTF	TGTGCCAGCAGCTTAGGCAGGGCTGGGGCCAACGTCCTGACTTTC
12	TRBJ2-7	TRBV12-3/TRBV12-4	NA	NA	CASSFGGGEQYF	TGTGCCAGCAGTTTTGGAGGGGGCGAGCAGTACTTC
11	TRBJ2-3	TRBV15	NA	many	CATLWESRWNF	TGTGCCACCTTATGGGAGTCTAGATGGAATTTT
15	TRBJ1-2	TRBV20-1	NA	few	CSARDGRGWAAGYTF	TGCAGTGCTAGAGATGGTCGCGGTTGGGCAGCTGGCTACACCTTC
12	TRBJ1-4	TRBV20-1	NA	many	CSARRLGEKLFF	TGCAGTGCTAGGCGCCTCGGCGAAAAACTGTTTTTT
12	TRBJ1-5	TRBV20-1	NA	many	CSAAGYNQPQHF	TGCAGTGCTGCAGGTTACAATCAGCCCCAGCATTTT
15	TRBJ1-5	TRBV4-1	TRBD1	few	CASSQGTGFNQPQHF	TGCGCCAGCAGCCAGGGGACAGGGTTCAATCAGCCCCAGCATTTT
15	TRBJ2-5	TRBV19	TRBD1	few	CASSIDGRTGETQYF	TGTGCCAGTAGTATAGATGGTAGGACAGGAGAGACCCAGTACTTC
12	TRBJ1-1	TRBV2	NA	few	CASSSDRTEAFF	TGTGCCAGCAGTTCTGACAGAACTGAAGCTTTCTTT
13	TRBJ2-1	TRBV5-4	NA	many	CASQGSSYNEQFF	TGTGCCAGCCAGGGTAGCTCCTACAATGAGCAGTTCTTC
14	TRBJ2-2	TRBV6-5	TRBD2	many	CASSRPWGGGELFF	TGTGCCAGCAGCCGACCGTGGGGGGGCGGGGAGCTGTTTTTT
14	TRBJ2-2	TRBV7-6	NA	few	CASSSGPITGELFF	TGTGCCAGCAGCTCAGGACCGATCACCGGGGAGCTGTTTTTT
14	TRBJ1-2	TRBV9	NA	few	CASSRPGPAWGYTF	TGTGCCAGCAGCCGTCCGGGTCCCGCCTGGGGCTACACCTTC
17	TRBJ2-1	TRBV7-2	NA	few	CASSFQPMSLVYNEQFF	TGTGCCAGCAGCTTCCAACCTATGAGCCTCGTTTACAATGAGCAGTTCTTC
15	TRBJ2-1	TRBV5-1	TRBD2	NA	CASSPTSGEGNEQFF	TGCGCCAGCAGCCCCACTAGCGGCGAGGGGAATGAGCAGTTCTTC
16	TRBJ2-1	TRBV9	TRBD1	NA	CASSLNRDRGNNEQFF	TGTGCCAGCAGCCTAAACCGGGACAGGGGTAACAATGAGCAGTTCTTC
15	TRBJ2-1	TRBV10-2	NA	many	CASTTDRSSYNEQFF	TGCGCCAGCACTACTGACAGGAGCTCCTACAATGAGCAGTTCTTC
14	TRBJ2-1	TRBV6-5	TRBD1	few	CASSYSDRANEQFF	TGTGCCAGCAGTTACTCGGACAGGGCCAATGAGCAGTTCTTC
19	TRBJ2-6	TRBV4-3	TRBD1	NA	CASSQPKGQGPSGANVLTF	TGCGCCAGCAGCCAACCGAAGGGACAGGGCCCCTCTGGGGCCAACGTCCTGACTTTC
16	TRBJ1-4	TRBV6-5	NA	many	CASSYRFNGFNENLFF	TGTGCCAGCAGTTACCGCTTTAATGGTTTTAATGAAAACCTGTTTTTT
16	TRBJ1-2	TRBV27	NA	few	CASSLHYRTDFYGYTF	TGTGCCAGCAGTTTACACTACCGGACAGACTTCTATGGCTACACCTTC
15	TRBJ1-3	TRBV24-1	NA	many	CATSGPGSSGNTIYF	TGTGCCACCAGTGGTCCGGGATCTTCTGGAAACACCATATATTTT
16	TRBJ2-5	TRBV11-2	TRBD2	many	CASSPGTSGGGETQYF	TGTGCCAGCAGCCCTGGGACTAGCGGGGGCGGGGAGACCCAGTACTTC
15	TRBJ1-6	TRBV10-3	TRBD1	few	CAISDPGQGPSPLHF	TGTGCCATCAGTGATCCGGGACAGGGGCCTTCACCCCTCCACTTT
14	TRBJ2-1	TRBV7-8	NA	many	CASSSSIQGNEQFF	TGTGCCAGCAGCTCAAGCATCCAGGGGAATGAGCAGTTCTTC
11	TRBJ2-2	TRBV5-1	NA	NA	CASSWAGELFF	TGCGCCAGCAGCTGGGCCGGGGAGCTGTTTTTT
15	TRBJ2-5	TRBV15	NA	many	CATSRDLGVGETQYF	TGTGCCACCAGCAGAGATCTGGGGGTAGGAGAGACCCAGTACTTC
16	TRBJ1-3	TRBV7-2	NA	few	CASRAWGRGPGNTIYF	TGTGCCAGCAGGGCGTGGGGAAGAGGCCCTGGAAACACCATATATTTT
16	TRBJ2-1	TRBV4-1	NA	many	CASSPVPKTTYNEQFF	TGCGCCAGCAGCCCTGTGCCTAAGACTACCTACAATGAGCAGTTCTTC
14	TRBJ1-1	TRBV19	NA	few	CASRSGGRGTEAFF	TGTGCCAGTAGGTCAGGCGGGCGGGGCACTGAAGCTTTCTTT